This TCR beta chain was captured by sequencing in a study of blood T cells in healthy people across ages. A second about 6 to 12 cycle PCR used barcoded and J-beta primers. The yield of each sample was at least 3 million CDR3-containing paired-end reads. TCRdb analysed the 5' RACE reads with MiXCR anew, one entry per CDR3 protein. The sample has hundreds of thousands of distinct CDR3 sequences; more than 40% are singletons. Study outcomes and limitations: Per million T cells, TCR beta diversity dropped about linearly as age rose.

Note on this clonotype: Its antigen is currently unknown.

CDR3 length: 12 residues. Trimming shortened V by 2 bases and J by 7 bases, and 6 bases separated the two germline ends. Germline V gene sequence: CDR1 SEHNR, CDR2 FQNEAQ (reference sequence). The rearrangement uses TRBV7-9 and TRBJ2-1; D unresolved. This TCR was sampled from a man in his 60s in good health. The specimen was blood. The CDR3 coding sequence is TGTGCCAGCAGCTTATCGTCGAATGAGCAGTTCTTC. Amino acids: CASSLSSNEQFF. Complete variable domain (other parts from reference TRBV7-9 and TRBJ2-1): DTGVSQNPRHKITKRGQNVTFRCDPISEHNRLYWYRQTLGQGPEFLTYFQNEAQLEKSRLLSDRFSAERPKGSFSTLEIQRTEQGDSAMYLCASSLSSNEQFFGPGTRLTVL.